This T cell receptor (beta chain) was recovered during a study of cytomegalovirus exposure and HLA in healthy donors. About the study: About 85 million unique TCR sequences came from HLA-typed donors in an early release. Broader study findings: According to an earlier analysis, most TCR beta V segments yielded productive rearrangements about 87% or about 30% of the time. Sequencing probably produced one cluster of sequence variants that were highly shared. Several V segments, TRBV6-2 and TRBV6-3 among them, could not be told apart and were dropped.

For this clone: What it binds is not known.

A multiplex PCR was run with 60 Vbeta primers and 13 Jbeta primers. The data were produced by immunoSEQ multiplex PCR, yet TCRdb's version contains in-frame clones alone and is incomplete. The table includes about 160,000 clones, approximately 74% detected once. V gave up 0 bases and J gave up 11 bases, with 13 bases separating them. Germline assignment: CDR1 GTSNPN and CDR2 SVGIG (reference sequence). This CDR3 region has 13 residues. The chain links TRBV30 to TRBJ1-4; D unclear. The clonotype was recovered from a woman in her twenties or thirties in good health and CMV-seronegative. Specimen: PBMCs. CDR3 DNA: TGTGCCTGGAGTGTGAGGTTTATCGGGAAACTGTTTTTT. This sequence encodes CAWSVRFIGKLFF.